The 23 T cell receptor beta chains below come from one sample, sequenced in a study of control samples from healthy donors and cancer patients (dated by TCRdb to 2019 to 2021). The library relied on the immunoSEQ multiplex PCR assay. This is the immuneACCESS table as TCRdb keeps it, with only in-frame sequences that have V and J called. A part of the clones is gone; compared with another copy, unresolved V genes explain less than half, and the rest is unexplained. This sample holds about 130,000 clones; 70% to 90% were observed only once. The ten largest clones add up to roughly 3.2% of the sample. Sequenced input: blood. Receptors were obtained from a man between 50 and 59 years old in good health.

This clone was seen only once. The V and J genes are TRBV6-5 and TRBJ2-7; D call uncertain. Germline V gene lookup returns CDR1 MNHEY and CDR2 SVGAGI. The germline V and J ends were trimmed by 7 bases and 5 bases, with 12 bases remaining between them. This CDR3 comprises 12 residues. CDR3 protein: CASNSVPHEQYF. CDR3 DNA: TGTGCCAGCAATTCAGTCCCCCACGAGCAGTACTTC.

This clone was seen just once. This chain joins TRBV5-4 and TRBJ2-2; weak D call: TRBD2 (6 bases). Trimming cost V 4 bases and J 3 bases, with 10 bases left between them. CDR1 SGHNT and CDR2 YYREEE come from the germline V gene (reference sequence). This CDR3 comprises 14 residues. The CDR3 sequence: CASSGDLHTGELFF. The CDR3, as DNA: TGTGCCAGCAGCGGGGACTTACACACCGGGGAGCTGTTTTTT.

The DNA of the CDR3 is TGTGCCAGTAGTATAGCTGCGAACACTGAAGCTTTCTTT. This codes for CASSIAANTEAFF. This chain links TRBV19 with TRBJ1-1; D is unclear. The CDR3 totals 13 residues. The germline V and J ends were trimmed by 1 base and 1 base, with 4 bases remaining between them. The germline V gene has CDR1 LNHDA and CDR2 SQIVND (reference sequence).

V is TRBV3-1 (or the pseudogene TRBV3-2) and J is TRBJ2-7, with D perhaps matching TRBD1 (6 bases). The CDR3 length is 13 residues. Trimming took off 4 bases at V and 3 bases at J, with 10 bases between the two ends. Germline V gene sequence: CDR1 LGHDT, CDR2 YNNKEL (reference sequence). The CDR3 sequence is CASSRTDLYEQYF. The DNA for the CDR3 is TGTGCCAGCAGCCGGACAGACCTCTACGAGCAGTACTTC.

The V call is TRBV7-9, the J call TRBJ2-5; D is possibly TRBD2 (6 bases). Between the trimmed V and J ends, which lost 4 bases and 5 bases, there was a span of 14 bases. The CDR3 extends over 14 amino acids. CDR1 and CDR2 (germline): SEHNR, FQNEAQ (reference sequence). The CDR3 loop reads CASSSGGVRETQYF. The CDR3 nucleotides are TGTGCCAGCAGCTCCGGGGGAGTCCGGGAGACCCAGTACTTC.

The chain has TRBV5-6 and TRBJ2-2, with a possible D match to TRBD1 (6 bases). In germline, CDR1 is SGHDT, CDR2 YYEEEE. The CDR3 has 15 residues. V lost 4 bases, J lost 9 bases, and 19 bases lay in between. CDR3 coding DNA: TGTGCCAGCAGCCGTGGGAGAGGGGGTTGGCGGGAGCTGTTTTTT. Protein: CASSRGRGGWRELFF. Complete variable domain (other parts from reference TRBV5-6 and TRBJ2-2): DAGVTQSPTHLIKTRGQQVTLRCSPKSGHDTVSWYQQALGQGPQFIFQYYEEEERQRGNFPDRFSGHQFPNYSSELNVNALLLGDSALYLCASSRGRGGWRELFFGEGSRLTVL.

This chain's CDR3 is CASSLGSSSTDTQYF. The CDR3 DNA is TGTGCCAGCAGCTTAGGTTCCTCTAGCACAGATACGCAGTATTTT. V is TRBV13 and J is TRBJ2-3; the D is unclear. Germline V gene data show CDR1 as PRHDT and CDR2 as FYEKMQ (reference sequence). This CDR3 has 15 residues. Trimming removed 0 bases at V and 0 bases at J, with 7 bases between.

V is TRBV7-9 and J is TRBJ2-2, with 9 bases aligning to TRBD1. CDR3 length: 16 residues. CDR1 is SEHNR and CDR2 is FQNEAQ in the germline V gene (reference sequence). V was clipped by 5 bases and J by 5 bases; unmatched bases: 9. The CDR3 region has the DNA TGTGCCAGCAGCCCATTGGGACAGGGAGGAACCGGGGAGCTGTTTTTT. This translates into CASSPLGQGGTGELFF.

This sequence joins TRBV7-9 and TRBJ2-7; D gene unclear. The CDR3 loop spans 15 amino acids. V lost 1 base to trimming and J lost 3 bases, with 13 bases between them. The germline V gene encodes CDR1 SEHNR and CDR2 FQNEAQ (reference sequence). The CDR3 DNA sequence: TGTGCCAGCAGCTTAGGGACGGCTACCAGCTACGAGCAGTACTTC. Amino acids: CASSLGTATSYEQYF.

CDR3 amino acids: CASSPRRDSANDEQFF. CDR3 coding DNA: TGTGCCAGCAGCCCGCGTCGGGACTCAGCGAACGATGAGCAGTTCTTC. The genes are TRBV11-2 and TRBJ2-1, with D perhaps TRBD2 (6 bases). CDR3 size: 16 residues. Per the germline V gene, CDR1 is SGHAT and CDR2 is FQNNGV. Trimming took 5 bases from V and 8 from J, leaving 22 bases between them.

The chain uses TRBV6-1 and TRBJ1-5; 7 nucleotides agree with TRBD1. V shed 1 base and J 6 bases; nucleotides not matched to a gene: 6. Germline V gives CDR1 MNHNS, CDR2 SASEGT. The length of the CDR3 is 15 residues. CDR3 in amino acids: CASSEVGRGSQPQHF. Here the CDR3 DNA reads TGTGCCAGCAGTGAAGTTGGCAGGGGGTCTCAGCCCCAGCATTTT.

The rearrangement links TRBV3-1 (or the pseudogene TRBV3-2) to TRBJ2-3, with 7 bases matching TRBD2. The CDR3 is 12 residues long. CDR1 LGHDT and CDR2 YNNKEL come from the germline V gene (reference sequence). V shed 6 bases and J 15 bases; nucleotides not matched to a gene: 12. CDR3 bases: TGTGCCAGCAGAGCGGGGTCGGGATTTGAATATTTT. Its protein product is CASRAGSGFEYF.

The count of this clone is one. The V and J genes are TRBV5-1 and TRBJ2-5; TRBD2 matches at 10 bases. With V trimmed by 2 bases and J by 9 bases, 13 bases remained unmatched. The length of the CDR3 is 16 residues. Per the germline V gene, CDR1 is SGHRS and CDR2 is YFSETQ. CDR3 in amino acids: CASSFLAGGQARPQYF. CDR3 coding DNA: TGCGCCAGCAGCTTTTTAGCGGGGGGCCAGGCTCGGCCCCAGTACTTC.

The J gene is TRBJ2-1, the V gene TRBV15, with D possibly matching TRBD2 (5 bases). Germline CDR1 is LNHNV and CDR2 is YYDKDF (reference sequence). The ends were cut back, 0 bases at V and 0 bases at J, with 12 bases in the middle. The CDR3 consists of 17 residues. The CDR3, as DNA: TGTGCCACCAGCAGAGATCGGGGTCTTCACTCCTACAATGAGCAGTTCTTC. This encodes CATSRDRGLHSYNEQFF. Supplemented by reference TRBV15 and TRBJ2-1, the full variable domain reads DAMVIQNPRYQVTQFGKPVTLSCSQTLNHNVMYWYQQKSSQAPKLLFHYYDKDFNNEADTPDNFQSRRPNTSFCFLDIRSPGLGDTAMYLCATSRDRGLHSYNEQFFGPGTRLTVL.

This rearrangement joins TRBV7-9 to TRBJ2-5, with D unclear. Trimming removed 4 bases from V and 2 bases from J, with 14 bases in between. The CDR3 is 15 amino acids. Germline CDR1 is SEHNR and CDR2 is FQNEAQ (reference sequence). CDR3 bases: TGTGCCAGCAGCTCGACGGACCGTCGACAAGAGACCCAGTACTTC. It encodes CASSSTDRRQETQYF.

The chain links TRBV5-4 to TRBJ1-1, with D tentatively TRBD1 (5 bases). Looked up from germline, CDR1 is SGHNT and CDR2 is YYREEE (reference sequence). V was clipped by 4 bases and J by 4 bases, with 14 bases between them. CDR3 length: 14 amino acids. CDR3: CASSRDSGPTEAFF. CDR3 coding DNA: TGTGCCAGCAGCCGAGATTCAGGGCCCACTGAAGCTTTCTTT.

The genes are TRBV28 and TRBJ1-1; D gene uncertain. Between the trimmed V and J ends, which lost 5 bases and 6 bases, there was a span of 10 bases. Germline loops: CDR1 MDHEN, CDR2 SYDVKM. The CDR3 loop spans 12 amino acids. CDR3 DNA: TGTGCCAGCAGTACTTGGCCGGCTGAAGCTTTCTTT. Its translation is CASSTWPAEAFF.

V usage is TRBV28 and J usage is TRBJ1-2; 8 positions agree with TRBD1. CDR3 length equals 13 residues. From germline, CDR1 is MDHEN and CDR2 SYDVKM. J lost 3 bases, V lost 5 bases, and 2 bases had no gene match. CDR3 sequence reads: CASSDRGYYGYTF. The CDR3 region has the DNA TGTGCCAGCAGTGACAGGGGCTACTATGGCTACACCTTC.

The chain is built from TRBV5-4 and TRBJ2-3; TRBD1 aligns across 8 bases. V shed 4 bases and J 2 bases; nucleotides not matched to a gene: 3. The CDR3 has 14 residues. CDR1 and CDR2 (germline): SGHNT, YYREEE (reference sequence). The DNA of the CDR3 is TGTGCCAGCAGCCGGGACAGGTTCACAGATACGCAGTATTTT. Translated: CASSRDRFTDTQYF.

This chain links TRBV9 with TRBJ1-2; TRBD1 might be the D (5 bases). The germline V and J ends were trimmed by 4 bases and 0 bases, with 16 bases remaining between them. Germline values: CDR1 SGDLS, CDR2 YYNGEE. The CDR3 spans 16 residues. The CDR3 nucleotides read TGTGCCAGCAGCACCCCCCGGGACGGGCCTAACTATGGCTACACCTTC. Residues: CASSTPRDGPNYGYTF. The full variable domain, its missing parts supplied by reference TRBV9 and TRBJ1-2, is DSGVTQTPKHLITATGQRVTLRCSPRSGDLSVYWYQQSLDQGLQFLIQYYNGEERAKGNILERFSAQQFPDLHSELNLSSLELGDSALYFCASSTPRDGPNYGYTFGSGTRLTVV.

The chain links TRBV28 to TRBJ1-5; 12 bases fit TRBD1. V trimming: 4 bases; J trimming: 5 bases; junction bases outside the gene matches: 6. The germline CDR1 and CDR2 sequences are MDHEN and SYDVKM. The CDR3 is 16 amino acids. CDR3 sequence (DNA): TGTGCCAGCAGTTCCCCCGGGACAGGGGGCGATCAGCCCCAGCATTTT. Amino acids: CASSSPGTGGDQPQHF.

V and J are TRBV18 and TRBJ1-5; D gene ambiguous. Germline V gene lookup returns CDR1 KGHSH and CDR2 LQKENI. The V end was cut by 1 base, the J end by 6 bases, with 7 bases between. This CDR3 spans 13 amino acids. The DNA of the CDR3 is TGTGCCAGCTCACCACTCGGCAGTCAGCCCCAGCATTTT. It is translated as CASSPLGSQPQHF.

The chain employs TRBV10-1 and TRBJ2-3, with D perhaps matching TRBD1 (5 bases). The CDR3 consists of 16 residues. The V end was cut by 0 bases, the J end by 0 bases, with 10 bases between. Germline assignment: CDR1 WNHNN and CDR2 SYGVQD (reference sequence). DNA of the CDR3: TGCGCCAGCAGTGAGTCGAAGGGGTTTAGCACAGATACGCAGTATTTT. It specifies CASSESKGFSTDTQYF.